The TCR beta chain described here comes from a study of cytomegalovirus exposure and HLA in healthy donors. Points on this clone: The antigen remains unidentified.

V lost 4 bases, J lost 4 bases, and 7 bases lay in between. The length of the CDR3 is 12 residues. Germline V CDR1 and CDR2: SGHAT, FQNNGV. Findings of the study overall: Reportedly, diagnosis of cytomegalovirus status by the classifier showed high specificity and sensitivity.

This PCR relied on a set of 60 Vbeta primers and 13 Jbeta primers. Profiling relied on immunoSEQ multiplex PCR, and the TCRdb table lists in-frame clones only, not all of them. In the table there are 200,000 to 250,000 clones, over 80% of which are singletons. The chain is built from TRBV11-2 and TRBJ1-2; possible D gene TRBD1, 5 bases. Material: PBMCs. The receptor was derived from a boy younger than 10 in good health and CMV-seronegative. CDR3 residues: CASSSQGYGYTF. The CDR3 DNA sequence: TGTGCCAGCAGCTCGCAGGGCTATGGCTACACCTTC.